One TCR beta chain is described in this entry. The entry originates in a study of control samples from healthy donors and cancer patients. TCRdb keeps only in-frame clones here, not all; method: immunoSEQ multiplex PCR. The sample carries 90,000 to 130,000 clones, about 80% recorded once. In germline, CDR1 is MNHEY, CDR2 SVGAGI. V trimming: 6 bases; J trimming: 11 bases; junction bases outside the gene matches: 11. CDR3 length equals 15 residues. The chain links TRBV6-5 to TRBJ1-5, with 12 bases fitting TRBD1. The origin of this receptor is a young man in good health. The sequenced sample was blood. The CDR3 DNA reads as TGTGCCAGCAGCCTTCACGGGACAGGGGGCGAGGCCCAGCATTTT. It specifies CASSLHGTGGEAQHF.